The 2 T cell receptor beta chains in this list originate from one sample, sequenced in a study of blood T cell repertoires in COVID-19. Assay: immunoSEQ multiplex PCR; the TCRdb copy retains only in-frame clones and omits some. The sample contains over 85,000 clones, over 75% of which appear only once. What was sequenced was peripheral blood. The receptors originated from a human donor in a cohort sampled during active COVID-19.

This rearrangement joins TRBV9 to TRBJ2-2, with D perhaps matching TRBD1 (7 bases). CDR1 SGDLS and CDR2 YYNGEE come from the germline V gene. Trimming took 4 bases from V and 5 from J, leaving 18 bases between them. CDR3 size: 16 residues. DNA for the CDR3: TGTGCCAGCAGCCCGGATCGGAGGGGGCAAACCGGGGAGCTGTTTTTT. Residues: CASSPDRRGQTGELFF. The whole variable domain, remainder taken from reference TRBV9 and TRBJ2-2, is DSGVTQTPKHLITATGQRVTLRCSPRSGDLSVYWYQQSLDQGLQFLIQYYNGEERAKGNILERFSAQQFPDLHSELNLSSLELGDSALYFCASSPDRRGQTGELFFGEGSRLTVL.

The chain is built from TRBV15 and TRBJ2-5; D perhaps matches TRBD2 (5 bases). The germline V and J ends were trimmed by 0 bases and 5 bases, with 10 bases remaining between them. This CDR3 has 14 residues. The V gene's germline CDR1 is LNHNV and CDR2 YYDKDF (reference sequence). CDR3 sequence: CATSRDEGWETQYF. CDR3 nucleotides: TGTGCCACCAGCAGAGACGAGGGTTGGGAGACCCAGTACTTC.